Following are 26 T cell receptor beta chains from one sample sequenced in a study of cytomegalovirus exposure and HLA in healthy donors. The PCR employed 60 Vbeta primers together with 13 Jbeta primers. The data were produced by immunoSEQ multiplex PCR, yet TCRdb's version contains in-frame clones alone and is incomplete. The sample includes around 150,000 clones, approximately 70% of them seen just once. The specimen sequenced was PBMCs. These receptors all stem from a human donor in good health.

This clone was seen a handful of times. The J gene is TRBJ2-7, the V gene TRBV28; 7 bases line up with TRBD1. Germline V CDR1 and CDR2: MDHEN, SYDVKM. After removal of 7 bases from V and 1 base from J, the junction contained 7 bases not matched to a gene. This CDR3 has 14 residues. The CDR3 nucleotides are TGTGCCAGCACCACAGGGACAGTATCCTACGAGCAGTACTTC. It translates to CASTTGTVSYEQYF.

The chain links TRBV18 to TRBJ1-3; 7 bases match TRBD1. The CDR3 is 14 residues long. Germline values: CDR1 KGHSH, CDR2 LQKENI. The V and J ends lost 6 bases and 0 bases, in that order; junction bases with no gene match: 2. The CDR3 coding sequence is TGTGCCAGCTCTGGACAGGACTCTGGAAACACCATATATTTT. Its protein is CASSGQDSGNTIYF. Together with reference TRBV18 and TRBJ1-3, the CDR3 gives the full variable domain: NAGVMQNPRHLVRRRGQEARLRCSPMKGHSHVYWYRQLPEEGLKFMVYLQKENIIDESGMPKERFSAEFPKEGPSILRIQQVVRGDSAAYFCASSGQDSGNTIYFGEGSWLTVV.

The J gene is TRBJ2-1, the V gene TRBV4-2; a weak D match, TRBD2 (6 bases). The CDR3 spans 14 residues. V was shortened by 3 bases and J by 6 bases, with 12 bases between the two germline ends. The germline V gene has CDR1 LGHNA and CDR2 YNFKEQ. CDR3 residues: CASSHGMGGNEQFF. As DNA, the CDR3 is TGTGCCAGCAGCCACGGTATGGGAGGCAATGAGCAGTTCTTC.

This clone showed up just a few times. The rearrangement uses TRBV29-1 and TRBJ2-5; TRBD2 matches 10 bases. Trimming removed 6 bases from V and 4 bases from J; junction bases left unmatched: 2. Germline CDR1 SQVTM, CDR2 ANQGSEA. The CDR3 consists of 12 residues. CDR3 in DNA: TGCAGCGTAGCGGGAGGGGTAGAGACCCAGTACTTC. It is translated as CSVAGGVETQYF.

The chain uses TRBV28 and TRBJ2-3; TRBD2 aligns across 7 bases. V was pared by 6 bases and J by 0 bases, with 21 bases of the junction left unmatched. The CDR3 runs to 20 residues. The germline gives CDR1 MDHEN, CDR2 SYDVKM. The CDR3 spells CASSPSLPRTSGGSTDTQYF. For the CDR3, the DNA is TGTGCCAGCAGCCCCAGTTTACCTAGGACTAGTGGGGGGAGCACAGATACGCAGTATTTT.

The genes are TRBV13 and TRBJ2-1; TRBD2 might be the D (5 bases). CDR1 is PRHDT, CDR2 FYEKMQ, per germline (reference sequence). Between the trimmed V and J ends, which lost 5 bases and 7 bases, there was a span of 15 bases. The CDR3 runs 14 residues. CDR3 loop: CASSPRGSRNEQFF. The CDR3 DNA sequence: TGTGCCAGCAGCCCCCGGGGTAGCCGTAATGAGCAGTTCTTC.

This clone came up a few times. The chain joins TRBV4-1 to TRBJ1-5, with D uncertain. The CDR3 covers 14 residues. The germline V gene encodes CDR1 MGHRA and CDR2 YSYEKL. V was cut by 1 base and J by 2 bases, with 6 bases left in between. CDR3 DNA sequence: TGCGCCAGCAGCCAAGTTCTCGGCAATCAGCCCCAGCATTTT. Amino acid sequence: CASSQVLGNQPQHF.

This clone showed up just once. The genes are TRBV5-1 and TRBJ1-2, with 10 bases identical to TRBD1. This CDR3 has 18 amino acids. The germline V gene has CDR1 SGHRS and CDR2 YFSETQ. V lost 0 bases and J lost 2; bases outside the gene matches: 10. The DNA of the CDR3 is TGCGCCAGCAGCTTGGGACAGGGGGCGCGCCTTGGCAACTATGGCTACACCTTC. It specifies CASSLGQGARLGNYGYTF.

The V call is TRBV5-4, the J call TRBJ1-2, with TRBD1 as a possible D gene (5 bases). This CDR3 has 13 residues. Germline CDR1 is SGHNT and CDR2 is YYREEE (reference sequence). V lost 4 bases and J lost 6, with 13 bases in between. The CDR3 reads CASSIVGRDGYTF. DNA for the CDR3: TGTGCCAGCAGCATAGTGGGGCGAGATGGCTACACCTTC.

The chain has TRBV19 and TRBJ1-1, with D possibly TRBD1 on 5 matching bases. In germline, CDR1 is LNHDA, CDR2 SQIVND (reference sequence). This CDR3 has 14 amino acids. Trimming removed 3 bases at V and 1 base at J, with 9 bases between. The CDR3: CASSIGGTNTEAFF. CDR3 sequence (DNA): TGTGCCAGTAGTATCGGAGGGACGAACACTGAAGCTTTCTTT. Drawing the rest from reference TRBV19 and TRBJ1-1, the complete variable domain is DGGITQSPKYLFRKEGQNVTLSCEQNLNHDAMYWYRQDPGQGLRLIYYSQIVNDFQKGDIAEGYSVSREKKESFPLTVTSAQKNPTAFYLCASSIGGTNTEAFFGQGTRLTVV.

The gene calls are TRBV18 and TRBJ2-1; TRBD2 matches 15 bases. The CDR3 is made up of 17 amino acids. The junction had 9 bases not matched to a gene; V was cut back by 6 bases and J by 6 bases. Germline loops: CDR1 KGHSH, CDR2 LQKENI. For the CDR3, the DNA is TGTGCCAGCTCCCGGACTAGCGGGAGGGCCGATTCCAATGAGCAGTTCTTC. This gives the protein CASSRTSGRADSNEQFF.

The chain has TRBV29-1 and TRBJ2-5, with TRBD1 matching 7 bases. The CDR3 extends over 14 amino acids. Germline assignment: CDR1 SQVTM and CDR2 ANQGSEA. V trimming: 5 bases; J trimming: 5 bases; junction bases outside the gene matches: 11. CDR3 sequence: CSVYSKTGRETQYF. CDR3 DNA sequence: TGCAGCGTTTACTCAAAGACAGGGCGGGAGACCCAGTACTTC.

The chain links TRBV19 to TRBJ2-1; 13 bases are shared with TRBD2. CDR1 and CDR2 (germline): LNHDA, SQIVND (reference sequence). With 5 bases clipped from V and 6 bases from J, the junction kept 13 bases outside the gene matches. There are 18 residues in the CDR3. The CDR3 here is CASSPPLGLAGAGNEQFF. The CDR3 nucleotides are TGTGCCAGTAGTCCCCCCCTTGGACTAGCGGGAGCGGGCAATGAGCAGTTCTTC.

V gene TRBV4-1 combines with J gene TRBJ2-5, with 8 bases aligning to TRBD2. J was trimmed by 5 bases and V by 2 bases; bases with no gene match: 7. This CDR3 is built from 15 residues. Germline assignment: CDR1 MGHRA and CDR2 YSYEKL. The CDR3 here is CASSQQAGVRETQYF. In DNA, the CDR3 is TGCGCCAGCAGCCAACAAGCGGGAGTTAGGGAGACCCAGTACTTC.

This chain connects TRBV6-1 to TRBJ1-5; D unclear. Germline CDR1 MNHNS, CDR2 SASEGT. This CDR3 has 12 residues. Trimming cost V 0 bases and J 8 bases, with 5 bases left between them. The CDR3 DNA reads as TGTGCCAGCAGTGAAGCGAGTGAGCCCCAGCATTTT. Protein product: CASSEASEPQHF.

This sequence joins TRBV28 and TRBJ1-2, with 10 bases identical to TRBD1. J lost 4 bases, V lost 3 bases, and 8 bases had no gene match. The CDR3 length is 16 residues. The germline gives CDR1 MDHEN, CDR2 SYDVKM. CDR3 region: CASSFWSGQGTYGYTF. In DNA, the CDR3 is TGTGCCAGCAGTTTCTGGTCGGGACAGGGGACCTATGGCTACACCTTC.

This clone was found a few times. The chain combines TRBV28 with TRBJ2-2; D remains ambiguous. Germline values: CDR1 MDHEN, CDR2 SYDVKM. CDR3 length: 14 amino acids. Trimming took off 1 base at V and 1 base at J, with 4 bases between the two ends. The DNA of the CDR3 is TGTGCCAGCAGTTTATTACAGAACACCGGGGAGCTGTTTTTT. Translation: CASSLLQNTGELFF.

The gene calls are TRBV6-5 and TRBJ1-2; 8 nucleotides match TRBD1. Germline CDR1 and CDR2: MNHEY and SVGAGI. The V gene end was trimmed by 5 bases and the J gene end by 10 bases; junction bases not matched to a gene: 6. The CDR3 is 12 amino acids. CDR3: CASSRGQAYYTF. CDR3 bases: TGTGCCAGCAGTAGGGGACAGGCCTACTACACCTTC.

The chain employs TRBV28 and TRBJ1-4; no definite D call. The germline V and J ends were trimmed by 9 bases and 0 bases, with 8 bases remaining between them. Germline CDR1 reads MDHEN; CDR2 reads SYDVKM. The CDR3 has 13 residues. The CDR3: CASAVATNEKLFF. The CDR3 DNA reads TGTGCCAGTGCGGTGGCAACTAATGAAAAACTGTTTTTT.

V is TRBV7-9 and J is TRBJ1-1, with D hard to call. The germline V gene encodes CDR1 SEHNR and CDR2 FQNEAQ (reference sequence). V gave up 2 bases and J gave up 3 bases, with 13 bases separating them. CDR3 length: 15 amino acids. CDR3 region: CASSLLDRGHTEAFF. In nucleotides, the CDR3 is TGTGCCAGCAGCTTACTGGATCGGGGTCACACTGAAGCTTTCTTT.

This chain links TRBV28 with TRBJ2-7, with TRBD2 matching over 10 bases. This CDR3 region has 17 residues. V shed 6 bases and J 0 bases; nucleotides not matched to a gene: 11. Germline-derived CDR1 and CDR2 are MDHEN and SYDVKM. The CDR3 DNA reads TGTGCCAGCAGGTTACGCACTAGCGGGACTTACTCCTACGAGCAGTACTTC. Protein sequence: CASRLRTSGTYSYEQYF.

The V gene is TRBV7-9, the J gene TRBJ1-1; 7 bases map to TRBD1. The CDR3 sequence is 16 residues long. The junction had 12 bases not matched to a gene; V was cut back by 3 bases and J by 5 bases. Germline V CDR1 and CDR2: SEHNR, FQNEAQ (reference sequence). Written as DNA, the CDR3 is TGTGCCAGCAGCTTCCAAGGGGGCGGGGGGAGGACTGAAGCTTTCTTT. Its translation: CASSFQGGGGRTEAFF. The full variable domain, in which reference TRBV7-9 and TRBJ1-1 provide the parts outside the CDR3, is DTGVSQNPRHKITKRGQNVTFRCDPISEHNRLYWYRQTLGQGPEFLTYFQNEAQLEKSRLLSDRFSAERPKGSFSTLEIQRTEQGDSAMYLCASSFQGGGGRTEAFFGQGTRLTVV.

This chain links TRBV11-1 with TRBJ2-3, with 14 bases identical to TRBD2. This CDR3 comprises 16 residues. The germline CDR1 and CDR2 sequences are SGHAT and FQDESV (reference sequence). Germline trimming cut 5 bases from V and 3 bases from J; bases unmatched to any gene: 4. The CDR3 DNA sequence: TGTGCCAGCAGCAGCCGACTAGCGGGAGGGACAGATACGCAGTATTTT. Protein product: CASSSRLAGGTDTQYF.

Notes on this clone: A junction boundary mismatches the germline segment, possibly from a read error. The chain uses TRBV28 and TRBJ1-5; TRBD1 aligns across 7 bases. This CDR3 is 15 amino acids long. Per the germline V gene, CDR1 is MDHEN and CDR2 is SYDVKM. The CDR3 coding sequence is TGTGCCACCAGTTTCTCGGGACAGACTAATCAGCCCCAGCATTTT. Translating it yields CATSFSGQTNQPQHF.

The V gene is TRBV4-1, the J gene TRBJ2-5; TRBD2 matches at 10 bases. The CDR3 is 17 amino acids. Germline CDR1 and CDR2: MGHRA and YSYEKL. Unmatched junction bases numbered 12, after V lost 3 bases and J lost 5 bases. Here the CDR3 DNA reads TGCGCCAGCAGCCAGTACTCTAGCGGGAGCACCCGGGAGACCCAGTACTTC. Translating it yields CASSQYSSGSTRETQYF.

This chain uses TRBV9 with TRBJ2-1, with 12 bases identical to TRBD2. Germline V gives CDR1 SGDLS, CDR2 YYNGEE. The CDR3 runs 17 residues. V lost 3 bases, J lost 5 bases, and 9 bases stayed unmatched. DNA of the CDR3: TGTGCCAGCAGCGACACGAGGCTAGCGGGAGGGAACAATGAGCAGTTCTTC. Its protein is CASSDTRLAGGNNEQFF. The complete variable domain, with remaining parts taken from reference TRBV9 and TRBJ2-1, reads DSGVTQTPKHLITATGQRVTLRCSPRSGDLSVYWYQQSLDQGLQFLIQYYNGEERAKGNILERFSAQQFPDLHSELNLSSLELGDSALYFCASSDTRLAGGNNEQFFGPGTRLTVL.